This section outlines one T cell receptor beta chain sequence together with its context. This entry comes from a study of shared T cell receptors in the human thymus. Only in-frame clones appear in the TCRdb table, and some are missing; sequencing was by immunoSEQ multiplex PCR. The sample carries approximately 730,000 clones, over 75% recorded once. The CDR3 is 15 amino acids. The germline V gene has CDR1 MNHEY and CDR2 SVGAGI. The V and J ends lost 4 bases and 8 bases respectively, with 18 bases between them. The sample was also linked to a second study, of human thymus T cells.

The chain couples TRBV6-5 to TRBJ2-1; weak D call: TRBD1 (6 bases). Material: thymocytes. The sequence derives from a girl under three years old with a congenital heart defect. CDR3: CASSSKQGGWDEQFF. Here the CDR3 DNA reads TGTGCCAGCAGTTCTAAACAGGGCGGGTGGGATGAGCAGTTCTTC.